This T cell receptor beta chain was sequenced for a study of a mutant IDH1 vaccine in newly diagnosed glioma. Overall study: Before enrollment, the patients had been treated with radiotherapy alone, temozolomide alone, or both together. Most of them had received both. Study findings and constraints: Changes in the top peripheral T cell clonotypes seemingly had no bearing on pseudoprogression.

TCRdb's copy holds only in-frame clones and misses some; the assay was immunoSEQ multiplex PCR. This sample carries under 40,000 clones, about 86% of them seen once, and the ten largest clones take approximately 28%. Described time point: week 47, end of study. Every single dose of the vaccine, 300 ug of mutant IDH1 20-mer peptide, came with topical imiquimod. Patients came in for eight vaccinations, in weeks 1, 3, 5, 7, 11, 15, 19 and 23. To note about this clone: Its antigen is unknown.

This sample comprised PBMCs, obtained from a glioma patient whose treatment included an IDH1 peptide vaccine. The receptor's source is a young man with glioma.

CDR3 bases: TGTGCCAGCAGCTTGGGGCATCCAGGTTTGGGGAAAAACATTCAGTACTTC. Translating it yields CASSLGHPGLGKNIQYF. This chain uses TRBV5-6 with TRBJ2-4; D remains unclear. The CDR3 has 17 residues. Germline CDR1 is SGHDT and CDR2 is YYEEEE. V lost 0 bases and J lost 4, with 17 bases in between.